This TCR beta chain was sequenced in a study of T-cell memory formation after mild COVID-19. General study findings and limits: CD4+ bias marked clones expanding day 15 to 37, unlike balanced contracting clones.

This clonotype turned up a few times. The antigen is not known. The CDR3 has 18 residues. The 5'RACE method, run with constant-segment primers, produced TCR alpha and TCR beta cDNA libraries (carrying sample barcodes and UMIs). MiXCR was run by TCRdb on the 5' RACE reads, yielding one entry per CDR3 protein. The top ten clones hold roughly 22% of a sample with roughly 280,000 distinct CDR3 sequences, around 8% of them seen once. The sample taken for sequencing was PBMCs or a T cell subset sorted from them (not recorded which). This receptor was taken from a man younger than 35 who had mild COVID-19 (a few samples of this study predate the infection). Cell type and time point are not known. The rearrangement uses TRBV21-1 and TRBJ2-3; the DNA was not used to check the table's D call, TRBD1. TRBV21-1 is a known pseudogene. The CDR3 loop is CASSKALWAGDGADTQYF. The CDR3 DNA sequence: TGTGCCAGCAGCAAAGCGCTTTGGGCGGGGGATGGGGCAGATACGCAGTATTTT.